The T cell receptor beta chain described here comes from a study of T cells in Graves' hyperthyroidism and ophthalmopathy (dated by TCRdb to the late 2010s). With regard to the full study: Peripheral blood was collected at initial diagnosis, before any treatment. The paper reports TCR Vbeta CDR3 sequencing of 135 peripheral blood samples: some 41 ophthalmopathy, 70 to 85 hyperthyroidism and approximately 17 progressor patients. Thyroid tissue and blood T-cell repertoires from roughly 6 Graves' hyperthyroidism patients were also compared in the study. The roughly 90 discovery patients were divided at random into training and test sets in a 7:3 ratio. Following sampling, methimazole starting at 30 mg daily was given to hyperthyroidism patients, and high-dose intravenous methylprednisolone was given to ophthalmopathy patients. To identify distinguishing TCR V-J signatures, a discovery cohort of 90 to 100 patients was used, comprising 40 to 45 with Graves' ophthalmopathy and some 57 with stable Graves' hyperthyroidism. Prospective prediction of ophthalmopathy was tested in an independent validation cohort of some 20 hyperthyroidism patients and 15 to 17 patients who later progressed to ophthalmopathy.

Stable Graves' hyperthyroidism was defined as no progression to ophthalmopathy during 18 months of follow-up. The hyperthyroidism patients were between 18 and 65 years old and newly diagnosed, with a disease duration of less than 2 months. Exclusion was applied to patients with uncontrolled infections, other autoimmune diseases, pregnancy or lactation. Clinical symptoms, serum thyroxine and TRAb, thyroid ultrasound, and orbital computed tomography formed the basis for the diagnoses. Ficoll-Paque density gradient centrifugation was used to isolate PBMCs from under 11 ml of fresh peripheral blood. Trizol reagent was used to extract total RNA, and RNA quality was then checked on an Agilent 2100 Bioanalyzer. This clonotype was seen ten or more times. Its cognate antigen has yet to be identified. Base qualities were left out, and no much larger clone turns up one base away. V lost 0 bases and J lost 0 bases; the stretch between them is 18 bases long. CDR1 SGHRS and CDR2 YFSETQ are derived from the germline V gene. Its CDR3 holds 19 amino acids, cysteine through phenylalanine. Here the CDR3 DNA is all that survives: 57 bases in frame from base 1.

Paper-wide results and their limitations: In cross-validation, a model built on a 13 V-J signature told ophthalmopathy apart from stable hyperthyroidism with approximately 90% sensitivity and approximately 81% specificity, and in testing the same model reached 80%/75%. Sample size was not statistically predetermined, and investigators were not blinded to group allocation. In validation, the model predicted progression to ophthalmopathy a median of about 5.9 months before onset, with approximately 68% sensitivity and almost 75% specificity. Most expanded thyroid clonotypes (frequency above 0.001) were also found in blood, which suggests that blood repertoires may mirror thyroid immune responses.

TCR beta CDR3 regions were amplified from RNA transcripts. A first-round RT-PCR of the TCR CDR3 used the HTBI primer set with the Qiagen OneStep RT-PCR kit. Libraries were constructed in a second round of multiplex PCR, after which size selection and purification were performed. The libraries were sequenced on an Illumina HiSeq2000 using paired-end 100 bp reads. The published analysis was carried out like this. SOAPnuke was used to process the raw data, with reads discarded if the reads contained adapters or uncalled bases, had a mean Phred below 15, or lacked an exact constant-primer or identifier match. High-quality paired reads were merged using COPE v1.2.5, and each unique nucleotide sequence was defined as a clonotype. MiTCR v1.1 was used to align the clonotypes against IMGT TRBV, TRBD and TRBJ reference segments. Analysis was restricted to V-J combinations with a frequency above 0.0001, which covered approximately 99% of repertoires. A TCS score was defined as the ratio of F50 (clonal expansion) to E x V (chaos), with BLOSUM62-based TCRdist applied between CDR3 peptides within each V-J. Welch's t-statistics and random forest reduced several hundred V-J features to roughly 13, which were used in a naive Bayes classifier (R e1071). Clones were called with MiXCR by TCRdb after fastp trimmed the public reads at Q25, and only in-frame beta chains were retained. Entries that share a CDR3 protein sequence are merged under the most common genes and DNA. TCRdb, not the original authors, processed these V and J calls. This sample gives roughly 570,000 distinct CDR3 sequences in total; approximately 14% of them show up just once. 6.5% to 8% of the sample is held by the ten biggest clonotypes.

The receptor comes from a woman under 40 with Graves' hyperthyroidism. Material: blood. Here the chain combines TRBV5-1 and TRBJ2-2; the D gene assignment is ambiguous. In nucleotides, the sequence is TGCGCCAGCAGCTTGGTCCCTTTGGTGGCGACATCGAACACCGGGGAGCTGTTTTTT. It is translated as CASSLVPLVATSNTGELFF.